The 5 T cell receptor beta chains reported below all come from one sample, sequenced in a study of read filtering for tumor transcriptome and immune sequencing. Molecular barcoded adaptors covering alpha/delta and beta/gamma chains were used on 400 ng RNA. TCRdb independently ran MiXCR on the reads; one entry per CDR3 protein. Of 90,000 or so distinct CDR3 sequences in the sample, 20% to 25% were seen once. Sequences were obtained from a population of CD138-negative cells sorted from bone marrow. The receptors stem from a donor at least 40 years old with multiple myeloma.

This clonotype is medium-sized in the sample. The V gene is TRBV28, the J gene TRBJ2-1; D perhaps matches TRBD1 (6 bases). Trimming cost V 6 bases and J 4 bases, with 13 bases left between them. Germline CDR1 is MDHEN and CDR2 is SYDVKM. The CDR3 consists of 14 residues. The CDR3 nucleotides are TGTGCCAGCAGGCAACACAGGGCTTACAATGAGCAGTTCTTC. It encodes CASRQHRAYNEQFF.

This clonotype was observed at least ten times. V usage is TRBV7-2 and J usage is TRBJ2-5, with 10 bases identical to TRBD1. This CDR3 comprises 13 residues. CDR1 SGHTA and CDR2 FQGNSA come from the germline V gene. The trim removed 7 bases at V and 4 bases at J, leaving 3 bases unmatched. The CDR3, as DNA: TGTGCCAGCACCCGGGACAGGGGAGAGACCCAGTACTTC. It specifies CASTRDRGETQYF.

This clonotype has at least ten counts. The chain carries TRBV5-1 and TRBJ2-6; D is uncertain. V lost 1 base to trimming and J lost 0 bases, with 14 bases between them. Germline V gene sequence: CDR1 SGHRS, CDR2 YFSETQ. The length of the CDR3 is 18 residues. CDR3 amino acids: CASSLRPSTASGANVLTF. CDR3 DNA sequence: TGCGCCAGCAGCTTGCGTCCCAGCACCGCCTCTGGGGCCAACGTCCTGACTTTC.

This clonotype has ten or more counts. CDR3 in DNA: TGCGCCAGCTCGGGGGGACAGTCGTACAATGAGCAGTTCTTC. Amino acid sequence: CASSGGQSYNEQFF. The chain carries TRBV5-1 and TRBJ2-1; D may match TRBD1 or TRBD2 (7 bases each). Between the trimmed V and J ends, which lost 7 bases and 4 bases, there was a span of 15 bases. This CDR3 comprises 14 residues. Per germline, CDR1 SGHRS and CDR2 YFSETQ.

V and J are TRBV28 and TRBJ1-5, with D unclear. Trimming pared 4 bases from V and 0 bases from J, leaving 13 bases between. This CDR3 comprises 16 residues. Germline CDR1 MDHEN, CDR2 SYDVKM. DNA of the CDR3: TGTGCCAGCAGTTACGCCGGCACATATAGCAATCAGCCCCAGCATTTT. Its protein is CASSYAGTYSNQPQHF.